This T cell receptor beta chain was sequenced in a study of blood T cell repertoires in COVID-19 (dated by TCRdb to 2020 to 2022). Background for the entire study: Samples covering the acute and convalescent phases of COVID-19 were provided by collaborators in the United States, Italy and Spain. The sample metadata nearly always contained a de-identified subject ID, COVID-19 status, age in years and sex. The prospective study material was composed of cDNA or gDNA derived from T cells, B-cell-depleted T cells, or PBMCs. The dataset comprised deeply sampled blood TCRbeta repertoires from subjects exposed to, actively infected with, or recovered from COVID-19. Samples came from the ongoing ImmuneRACE study (first 160 participants) plus 1,254 subjects from 6 global collaborators. A freely available public database, intended as a resource for researchers studying the immune response to SARS-CoV-2, is where the repertoires were released. Where HLA class I and class II types were available, the types were taken from metadata supplied by the sample provider, not from assay-based typing.

Broad study findings and their caveats: The quantity of clinical and demographic metadata differed by source and by participant and was supplied without curation.

Concerning this clone itself: There is no known antigen for this receptor. The sample holds no much larger clone one base away, and base qualities are not on file.

The collaborating institutions used their own protocols to collect whole blood in K2EDTA tubes. Collaborator samples were shipped for TCRbeta analysis as frozen whole blood, isolated PBMCs, or DNA extracted from either sample type. The CDR3 goes from the cysteine to the phenylalanine over 19 residues. Only CDR3 DNA is held: 57 bases, read in frame from base 1. CDR1 and CDR2, looked up from the germline V gene, are MNHEY and SVGEGT. The V end gives up 6 bases and the J end 1 base, leaving 17 bases in the junction not matched to a gene. TCRbeta CDR3 regions were amplified from genomic DNA by means of the immunoSEQ Assay, a bias-controlled multiplex PCR. From the authors' description of their analysis: The number of nucleated cells in each sample was estimated from the amplification of reference gene primers within the assay. To quantify the absolute abundance of each unique TCRbeta CDR3 rearrangement, sequence reads were collapsed and filtered. For each sample, productive Simpson clonality was calculated by taking the square root of Simpson's diversity index across productive rearrangements. Held by TCRdb, this immuneACCESS table contains in-frame sequences only and omits some clones. Under half of the omission traces to an unresolved V gene where checked; the cause of the rest is unknown. V and J calls and clone size are given by that table; D and trimming were obtained from the DNA. For this sample there are about 100,000 clones; approximately 80% appear just once. About 12% of the sample is held by the ten biggest clonotypes.

The sequence links TRBV6-2 or TRBV6-3 to TRBJ1-5, and TRBD1 matches 8 of the central bases. This sequence was found in a woman in her seventies with acute or convalescent COVID-19. Sequences were obtained from peripheral blood. In nucleotide form, the sequence is TGTGCCAGCAGCACAATACTCCGGACAGGGAGTTTGAGCAATCAGCCCCAGCATTTT. Translation gives CASSTILRTGSLSNQPQHF.